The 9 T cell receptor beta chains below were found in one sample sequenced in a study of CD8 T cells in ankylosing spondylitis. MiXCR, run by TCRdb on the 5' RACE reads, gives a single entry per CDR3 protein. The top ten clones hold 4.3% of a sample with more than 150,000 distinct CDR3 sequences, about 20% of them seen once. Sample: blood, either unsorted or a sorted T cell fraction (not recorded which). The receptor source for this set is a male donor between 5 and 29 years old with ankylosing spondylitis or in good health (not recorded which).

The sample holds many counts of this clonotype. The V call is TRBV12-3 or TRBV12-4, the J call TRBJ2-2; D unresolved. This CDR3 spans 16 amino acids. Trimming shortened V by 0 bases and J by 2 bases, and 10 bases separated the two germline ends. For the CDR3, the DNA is TGTGCCAGCAGTTTAGCGAATAGGGTTAACACCGGGGAGCTGTTTTTT. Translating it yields CASSLANRVNTGELFF.

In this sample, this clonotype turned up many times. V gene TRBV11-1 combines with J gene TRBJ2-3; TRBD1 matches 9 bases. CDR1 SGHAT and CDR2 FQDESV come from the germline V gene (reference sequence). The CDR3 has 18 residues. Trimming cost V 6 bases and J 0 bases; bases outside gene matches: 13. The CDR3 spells CASRPRDREGTSTDTQYF. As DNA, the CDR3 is TGTGCCAGCAGACCCCGGGACAGGGAAGGAACTAGCACAGATACGCAGTATTTT.

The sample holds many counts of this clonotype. Here the CDR3 reads CASSLDGTGPNSPLHF. The DNA of the CDR3 is TGTGCCAGCAGTCTCGATGGGACAGGCCCTAATTCACCCCTCCACTTT. The chain has TRBV12-3 or TRBV12-4 and TRBJ1-6, with 8 bases fitting TRBD1. The trim removed 5 bases at V and 6 bases at J, leaving 9 bases unmatched. The CDR3 length is 16 residues.

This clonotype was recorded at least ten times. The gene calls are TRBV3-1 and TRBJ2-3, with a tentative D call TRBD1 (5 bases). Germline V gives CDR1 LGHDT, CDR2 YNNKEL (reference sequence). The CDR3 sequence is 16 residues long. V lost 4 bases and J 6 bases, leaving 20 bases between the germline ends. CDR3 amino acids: CASSPWTSQTGDTQYF. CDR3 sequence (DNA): TGTGCCAGCAGCCCCTGGACATCCCAAACCGGGGATACGCAGTATTTT.

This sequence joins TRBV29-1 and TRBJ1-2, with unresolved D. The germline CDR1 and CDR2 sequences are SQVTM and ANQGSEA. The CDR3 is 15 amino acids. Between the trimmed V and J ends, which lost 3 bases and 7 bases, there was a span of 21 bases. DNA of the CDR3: TGCAGCGTTGAGACTGGATCACTAGGGCTATCTGGCTACACCTTC. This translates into CSVETGSLGLSGYTF.

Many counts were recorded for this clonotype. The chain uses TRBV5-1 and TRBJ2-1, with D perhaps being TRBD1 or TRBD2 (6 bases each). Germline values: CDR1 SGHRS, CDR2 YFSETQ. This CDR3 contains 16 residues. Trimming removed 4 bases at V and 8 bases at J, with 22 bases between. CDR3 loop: CASSPSPGLGGDEQFF. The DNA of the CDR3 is TGCGCCAGCAGCCCCTCCCCGGGGCTGGGGGGCGATGAGCAGTTCTTC.

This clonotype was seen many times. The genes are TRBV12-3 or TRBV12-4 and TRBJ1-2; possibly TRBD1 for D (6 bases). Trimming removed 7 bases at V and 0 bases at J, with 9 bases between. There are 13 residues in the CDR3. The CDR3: CASTRGPNYGYTF. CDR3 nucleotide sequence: TGTGCCAGCACCCGGGGGCCTAACTATGGCTACACCTTC.

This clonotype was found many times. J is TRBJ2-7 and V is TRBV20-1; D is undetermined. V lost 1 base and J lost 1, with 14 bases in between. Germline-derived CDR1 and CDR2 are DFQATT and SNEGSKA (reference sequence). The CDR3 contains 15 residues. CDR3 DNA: TGCAGTGCTAGAGGCCCGCTGGGCCTATCCTACGAGCAGTACTTC. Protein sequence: CSARGPLGLSYEQYF.

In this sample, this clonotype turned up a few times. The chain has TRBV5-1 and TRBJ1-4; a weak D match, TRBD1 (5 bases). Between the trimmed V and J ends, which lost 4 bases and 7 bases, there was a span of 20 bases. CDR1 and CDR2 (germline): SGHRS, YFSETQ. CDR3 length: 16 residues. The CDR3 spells CASSPSRMAGGEKLFF. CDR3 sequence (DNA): TGCGCCAGCAGCCCCTCACGCATGGCTGGGGGTGAAAAACTGTTTTTT.